A single sample gave rise to the 5 T cell receptor beta chains below, sequenced in a study of blood T cells in healthy people across ages. A J-beta primer mix and a sample-barcoded 5' primer were used in a second PCR of about 6 to 12 cycles. TCRdb redid the calling of the 5' RACE reads with MiXCR, one entry per CDR3 protein. The sample contains over a million distinct CDR3 sequences, roughly two fifths of which appear only once. The sample comprised blood. The origin of the receptors is a woman between 18 and 29 years old in good health.

This clonotype was recorded at least ten times. This chain uses TRBV6-5 with TRBJ2-7; D call uncertain. V gave up 6 bases and J gave up 4 bases, with 13 bases separating them. The CDR3 contains 13 residues. Germline V CDR1 and CDR2: MNHEY, SVGAGI. The CDR3 sequence: CASSPASWYEQYF. The DNA for the CDR3 is TGTGCCAGCAGCCCCGCCAGTTGGTACGAGCAGTACTTC.

The gene calls are TRBV13 and TRBJ2-4; weak D call: TRBD2 (6 bases). The end of the DNA fits TRBJ2-7 better, so the J call may be wrong. The CDR3 spans 16 residues. Germline loops: CDR1 PRHDT, CDR2 FYEKMQ (reference sequence). CDR3 bases: TGTGCCAGCAGCAGAATACCGGGGGTGGGGCCCCTCGAGCAGTACTTC. It encodes CASSRIPGVGPLEQYF.

The V gene is TRBV5-5, the J gene TRBJ1-2; D is unclear. V lost 4 bases and J 2 bases, leaving 12 bases between the germline ends. The CDR3 spans 14 residues. CDR1 is SGHKS, CDR2 YYEKEE, per germline (reference sequence). The CDR3 region is CASSVGTRNYGYTF. CDR3 DNA: TGTGCCAGCAGCGTGGGCACTCGAAACTATGGCTACACCTTC.

The chain couples TRBV4-3 to TRBJ1-6, with D maybe TRBD1 (5 bases). Germline V CDR1 and CDR2: LGHNA, YSLEER. The CDR3 is 15 residues long. V lost 0 bases, J lost 9 bases, and 12 bases lay in between. The CDR3 here is CASSQEAGKGSPLHF. The CDR3 DNA reads TGCGCCAGCAGCCAAGAGGCAGGGAAGGGTTCACCCCTCCACTTT.

Only a few counts were recorded for this clonotype. The rearrangement joins TRBV29-1 to TRBJ2-5; the D is unclear. This CDR3 has 14 amino acids. Germline V CDR1 and CDR2: SQVTM, ANQGSEA. The V end lost 8 bases, the J end lost 11 bases, and 27 bases lay between the germline ends. The CDR3 spells CSSQSSDIYNEQYF. As DNA, the CDR3 is TGCAGCTCTCAAAGCTCCGATATCTACAATGAGCAGTACTTC.